Listed below are T cell receptor beta chains from one sample, sequenced in a study of cytomegalovirus exposure and HLA in healthy donors. The repertoire was sequenced with immunoSEQ multiplex PCR; TCRdb's copy has only in-frame clones and lacks some. Of around 160,000 clones in the sample, approximately 77% were seen once. Sequenced sample: PBMCs. Receptors were obtained from a male donor in good health and CMV-seropositive. The CDR3 runs from the conserved cysteine through the conserved F or W. The D gene is left open where the match is weak. Size is omitted from some rows. Given values are once, few, many or a class for expanded clones.

j_call,v_call,clone_size,d_call,cdr3_aa,cdr3_nt
TRBJ1-1,TRBV10-3,.,.,CAISETGNTEAFF,TGTGCCATCAGTGAGACAGGTAACACTGAAGCTTTCTTT
TRBJ1-5,TRBV4-2,.,.,CASSQDQGGTQPQHF,TGTGCCAGCAGCCAAGATCAAGGGGGAACTCAGCCCCAGCATTTT
TRBJ2-1,TRBV5-1,.,TRBD2,CASSLEGLAGGLYEQFF,TGCGCCAGCAGCTTGGAAGGACTAGCGGGGGGGCTTTATGAGCAGTTCTTC
TRBJ2-7,TRBV30,.,.,CAWSGGIYSPSYEQYF,TGTGCCTGGAGCGGAGGCATCTACTCACCGTCCTACGAGCAGTACTTC
TRBJ1-1,TRBV6-5,.,.,CASNSGDAPNTEAFF,TGTGCCAGCAACTCAGGGGACGCCCCGAACACTGAAGCTTTCTTT
TRBJ1-5,TRBV5-5,.,TRBD1,CASSWTGDSNQPQHF,TGTGCCAGCAGCTGGACAGGGGATAGCAATCAGCCCCAGCATTTT
TRBJ1-1,TRBV29-1,.,TRBD1,CSAGTGANTEAFF,TGCAGCGCCGGGACAGGGGCCAACACTGAAGCTTTCTTT
TRBJ2-3,TRBV7-9,.,TRBD1,CASSLRETGTDTQYF,TGTGCCAGCAGCTTAAGGGAGACAGGGACAGATACGCAGTATTTT
TRBJ2-3,TRBV7-8,.,TRBD2,CASSSWTSGGPDTQYF,TGTGCCAGCAGCTCCTGGACTAGCGGGGGCCCAGATACGCAGTATTTT
TRBJ1-2,TRBV10-3,few,TRBD1,CAISPGQGGSGYTF,TGTGCCATCAGTCCCGGACAGGGAGGATCTGGCTACACCTTC
TRBJ1-1,TRBV30,few,TRBD1,CAWEGTGEAFF,TGTGCCTGGGAGGGGACAGGGGAAGCTTTCTTT
TRBJ2-7,TRBV2,.,.,CASSEVGPWYF,TGTGCCAGCAGTGAGGTGGGGCCGTGGTACTTC
TRBJ1-1,TRBV4-3,.,.,CASSQDEGMNTEAFF,TGCGCCAGCAGCCAAGATGAGGGCATGAACACTGAAGCTTTCTTT
TRBJ2-7,TRBV4-2,few,TRBD2,CASSQDHASGGAEQYF,TGTGCCAGCAGCCAAGATCATGCTAGCGGGGGGGCCGAGCAGTACTTC
TRBJ2-5,TRBV5-5,.,TRBD2,CASSHTEWGGETQYF,TGTGCCAGCAGCCACACCGAATGGGGGGGAGAGACCCAGTACTTC
TRBJ1-1,TRBV6-1,few,TRBD1,CASSEFPGGTEAFF,TGTGCCAGCAGTGAGTTCCCAGGGGGCACTGAAGCTTTCTTT
TRBJ1-5,TRBV6-6,.,TRBD1,CASSGQGANQPQHF,TGTGCCAGCAGTGGACAGGGGGCGAATCAGCCCCAGCATTTT
TRBJ2-3,TRBV4-2,.,.,CASSRWGGGPADTQYF,TGTGCCAGCAGCCGTTGGGGGGGCGGGCCGGCAGATACGCAGTATTTT
TRBJ1-1,TRBV19,few,.,CASGGINTEAFF,TGTGCCAGTGGAGGAATAAACACTGAAGCTTTCTTT
TRBJ1-1,TRBV7-2,.,.,CASSQGPGIEAFF,TGTGCCAGCAGCCAAGGTCCGGGGATTGAAGCTTTCTTT
TRBJ2-1,TRBV5-8,.,.,CASSSGGPPSYNEQFF,TGTGCCAGCAGCTCAGGGGGGCCCCCTTCTTACAATGAGCAGTTCTTC
TRBJ1-2,TRBV18,.,.,CASSPTSAPDGYTF,TGTGCCAGCTCACCGACATCGGCCCCGGATGGCTACACCTTC
TRBJ2-1,TRBV4-3,.,TRBD1,CASSQERDSLDNEQFF,TGCGCCAGCAGCCAAGAACGGGACAGCCTAGACAATGAGCAGTTCTTC
TRBJ1-2,TRBV7-9,.,TRBD1,CASSSGQGAHYGYTF,TGTGCCAGCAGCTCGGGACAGGGGGCTCACTATGGCTACACCTTC
TRBJ1-1,TRBV5-6,.,TRBD1,CASRHQGVELAFF,TGTGCCAGCAGACATCAGGGGGTAGAGCTTGCTTTCTTT
TRBJ2-5,TRBV7-9,.,TRBD2,CASSWGPQRGGRETQYF,TGTGCCAGCAGCTGGGGCCCTCAGCGGGGGGGCCGGGAGACCCAGTACTTC
TRBJ1-4,TRBV19,.,.,CASSILQGREKLFF,TGTGCCAGTAGTATCCTTCAGGGGCGAGAAAAACTGTTTTTT
TRBJ2-7,TRBV6-6,.,TRBD1,CASSLQGAYEQYF,TGTGCCAGCAGTCTACAGGGGGCGTACGAGCAGTACTTC
TRBJ1-5,TRBV30,.,TRBD1,CACGQGRGQPQHF,TGTGCCTGCGGACAGGGGCGAGGTCAGCCCCAGCATTTT
TRBJ2-2,TRBV11-2,.,.,CASSQVITGTTGELFF,TGTGCCAGCAGTCAAGTTATCACAGGGACCACCGGGGAGCTGTTTTTT
TRBJ1-4,TRBV6-1,.,TRBD1,CASSYDRGEKLFF,TGTGCCAGCAGTTATGACAGGGGTGAAAAACTGTTTTTT